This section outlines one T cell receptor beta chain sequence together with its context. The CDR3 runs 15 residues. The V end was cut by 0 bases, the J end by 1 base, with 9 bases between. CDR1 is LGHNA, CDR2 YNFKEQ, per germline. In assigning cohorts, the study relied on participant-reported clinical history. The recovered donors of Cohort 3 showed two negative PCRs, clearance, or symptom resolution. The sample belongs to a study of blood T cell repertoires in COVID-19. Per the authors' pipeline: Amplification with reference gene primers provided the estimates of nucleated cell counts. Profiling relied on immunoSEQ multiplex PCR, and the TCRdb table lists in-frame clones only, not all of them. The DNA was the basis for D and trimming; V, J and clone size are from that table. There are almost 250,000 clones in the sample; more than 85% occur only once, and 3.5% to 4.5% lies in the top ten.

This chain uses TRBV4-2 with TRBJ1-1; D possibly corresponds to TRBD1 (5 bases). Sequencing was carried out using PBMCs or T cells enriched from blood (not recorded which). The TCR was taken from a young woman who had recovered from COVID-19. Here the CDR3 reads CASSQEGLTNTEAFF. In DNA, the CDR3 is TGTGCCAGCAGCCAAGAGGGACTTACGAACACTGAAGCTTTCTTT.